This T cell receptor beta chain was found in a study of blood T cell repertoires in COVID-19. The protocol was immunoSEQ multiplex PCR, while the TCRdb copy is restricted to in-frame clones and leaves out a portion. The sample has around 100,000 clones, 88% seen once. Germline values: CDR1 KGHSH, CDR2 LQKENI. The V end was cut by 0 bases, the J end by 0 bases, with 8 bases between. The CDR3 is made up of 15 amino acids. This clone was recorded only once. The receptor comes from a human donor in a cohort sampled during active COVID-19. The chain has TRBV18 and TRBJ1-1; D call uncertain. Specimen: peripheral blood. In nucleotides, the CDR3 is TGTGCCAGCTCACCACCGGTACAGCTGAACACTGAAGCTTTCTTT. Encoded protein: CASSPPVQLNTEAFF.